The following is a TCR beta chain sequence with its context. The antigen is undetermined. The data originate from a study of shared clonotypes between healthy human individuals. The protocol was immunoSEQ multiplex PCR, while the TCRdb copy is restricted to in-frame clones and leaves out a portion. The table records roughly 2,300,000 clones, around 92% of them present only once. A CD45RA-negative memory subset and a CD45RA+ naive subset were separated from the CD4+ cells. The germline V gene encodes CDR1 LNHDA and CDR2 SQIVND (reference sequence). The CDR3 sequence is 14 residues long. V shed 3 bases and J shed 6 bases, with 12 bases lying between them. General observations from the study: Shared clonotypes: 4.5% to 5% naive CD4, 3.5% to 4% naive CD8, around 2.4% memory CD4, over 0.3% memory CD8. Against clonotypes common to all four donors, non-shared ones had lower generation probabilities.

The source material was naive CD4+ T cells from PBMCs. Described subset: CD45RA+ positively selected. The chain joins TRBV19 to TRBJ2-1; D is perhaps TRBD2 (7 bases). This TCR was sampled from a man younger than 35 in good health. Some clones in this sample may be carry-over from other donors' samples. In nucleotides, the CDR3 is TGTGCCAGTAGTATGACGCGGGGGCTCAATGAGCAGTTCTTC. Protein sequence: CASSMTRGLNEQFF.